This TCR beta chain is from a study of STAT5B mutations in CD4+ large granular lymphocyte leukemia. Study-wide results and limits: Data were not HLA-matched across samples.

V lost 2 bases, J lost 2 bases, and 10 bases lay in between. The germline V gene encodes CDR1 MNHEY and CDR2 SMNVEV (reference sequence). The length of the CDR3 is 15 residues. Notes on this clone: The antigen is unknown.

Controls came from buffy coats of healthy blood donors. Repertoires were generated with immunoSEQ multiplex PCR, while TCRdb's copy carries only in-frame clones and drops some. The profile shows 30,000 to 35,000 clones, approximately 80% of them singletons. The chain is built from TRBV27 and TRBJ2-1, with D hard to call. The sequenced material came from CD4+ T cells from blood buffy coats. This receptor was taken from a human donor in good health. The CDR3 nucleotides read TGTGCCAGCAGTTTAGATAGTATTACCTACAATGAGCAGTTCTTC. Its protein is CASSLDSITYNEQFF.